This TCR beta chain was recorded in a study of blood T cell repertoires in COVID-19. In the authors' methods: Cell counts per sample came from amplifying reference gene primers. The table came from immunoSEQ multiplex PCR; TCRdb's copy has only in-frame clones and leaves some out. For V, J and clone size, that table is used; D and trimming come from the DNA. This table has nearly 95,000 clones, roughly nine tenths appearing once. Material for sequencing was peripheral blood. The sequence derives from a human donor with active COVID-19. The donor label of this sample is uncertain.

The DNA of the CDR3 is TGTGCCAGCAGTTACTGGGGCGGCGATACGCAGTATTTT. Its translation is CASSYWGGDTQYF. The chain is built from TRBV6-2 or TRBV6-3 and TRBJ2-3; a possible D gene is TRBD1 (5 bases). In germline, CDR1 is MNHEY, CDR2 SVGEGT. The length of the CDR3 is 13 residues. Deletions cut 1 base from V and 6 bases from J, with 8 bases between.